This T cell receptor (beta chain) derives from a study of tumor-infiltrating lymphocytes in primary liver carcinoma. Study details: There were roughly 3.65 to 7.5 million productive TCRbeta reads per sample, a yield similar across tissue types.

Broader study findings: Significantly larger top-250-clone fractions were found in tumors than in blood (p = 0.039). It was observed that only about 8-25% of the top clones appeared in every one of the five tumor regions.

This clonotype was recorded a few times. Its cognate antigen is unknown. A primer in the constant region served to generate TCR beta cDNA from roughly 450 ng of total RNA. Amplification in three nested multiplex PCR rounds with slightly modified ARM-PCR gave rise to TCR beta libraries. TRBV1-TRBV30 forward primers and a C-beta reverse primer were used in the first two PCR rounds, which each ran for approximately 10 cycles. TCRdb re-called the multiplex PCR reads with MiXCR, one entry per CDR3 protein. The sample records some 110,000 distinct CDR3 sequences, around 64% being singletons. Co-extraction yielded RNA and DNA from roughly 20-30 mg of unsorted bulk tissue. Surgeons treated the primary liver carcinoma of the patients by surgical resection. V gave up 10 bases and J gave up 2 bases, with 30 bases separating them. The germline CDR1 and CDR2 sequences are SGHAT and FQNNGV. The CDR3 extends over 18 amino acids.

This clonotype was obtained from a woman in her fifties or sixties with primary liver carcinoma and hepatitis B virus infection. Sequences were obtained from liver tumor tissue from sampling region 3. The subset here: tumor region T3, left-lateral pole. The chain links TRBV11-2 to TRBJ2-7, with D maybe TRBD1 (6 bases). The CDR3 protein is CANSLDTPDRRAAYEQYF. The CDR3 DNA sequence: TGTGCCAACAGTTTAGATACCCCGGACAGACGAGCGGCCTACGAGCAGTACTTC.